This TCR beta chain was documented in a study of T cells after yellow fever vaccination. The table lists this clonotype with a few counts. The antigen is unknown. Template switching with 5'RACE generated the TCR cDNA and added a universal primer site and UMIs. In TCRdb, the 5' RACE reads were re-called with MiXCR into one record per CDR3 protein. The sample lists 450,000 to 650,000 distinct CDR3 sequences, approximately 13% seen once, with 11% to 15% in the top ten. This CDR3 is built from 14 residues. Germline V CDR1 and CDR2: DFQATT, SNEGSKA (reference sequence). Deletions cut 0 bases from V and 1 base from J, with 10 bases between. Study-level findings and limits: One caveat is that FACS-sorted repertoires could contain abundant clonotypes contaminating from the bulk population. It was a weaker secondary response, yet one that peaked faster, at day 5 versus 15.

The sample here was PBMCs, taken on the day of the yellow fever booster vaccination. This clonotype originated in a man aged 25-40 years who received the YFV17D yellow fever vaccine. The chain uses TRBV20-1 and TRBJ2-7; D unresolved. This chain's CDR3 is CSARDSADSYEQYF. The CDR3 DNA reads TGCAGTGCTAGAGATTCCGCAGATTCCTACGAGCAGTACTTC.